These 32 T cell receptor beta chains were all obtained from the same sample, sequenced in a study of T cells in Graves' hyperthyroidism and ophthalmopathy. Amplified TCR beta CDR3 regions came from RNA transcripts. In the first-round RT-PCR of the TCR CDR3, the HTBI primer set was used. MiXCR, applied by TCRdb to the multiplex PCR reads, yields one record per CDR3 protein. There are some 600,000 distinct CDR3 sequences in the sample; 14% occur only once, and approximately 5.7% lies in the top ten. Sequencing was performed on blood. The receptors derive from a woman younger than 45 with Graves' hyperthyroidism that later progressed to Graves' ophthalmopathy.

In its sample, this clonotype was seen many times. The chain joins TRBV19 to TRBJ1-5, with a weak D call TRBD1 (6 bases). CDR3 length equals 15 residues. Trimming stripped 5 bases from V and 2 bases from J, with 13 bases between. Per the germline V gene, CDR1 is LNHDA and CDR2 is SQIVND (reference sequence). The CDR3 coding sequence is TGTGCCAGTAGTGCCGGCGGGGGCGGCAATCAGCCCCAGCATTTT. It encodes CASSAGGGGNQPQHF.

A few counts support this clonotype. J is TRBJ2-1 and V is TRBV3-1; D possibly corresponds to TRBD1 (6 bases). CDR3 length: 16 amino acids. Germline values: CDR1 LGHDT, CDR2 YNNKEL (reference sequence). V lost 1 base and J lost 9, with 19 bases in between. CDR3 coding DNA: TGTGCCAGCAGCCAAGTCTTGTTACAGGGAAGGGGTGAGCAGTTCTTC. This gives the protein CASSQVLLQGRGEQFF.

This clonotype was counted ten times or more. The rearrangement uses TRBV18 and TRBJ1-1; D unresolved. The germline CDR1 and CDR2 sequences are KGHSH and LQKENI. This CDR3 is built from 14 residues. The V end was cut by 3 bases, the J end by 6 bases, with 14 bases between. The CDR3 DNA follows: TGTGCCAGCTCACCCGCTGTGCGTTTGTCTGAAGCTTTCTTT. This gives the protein CASSPAVRLSEAFF.

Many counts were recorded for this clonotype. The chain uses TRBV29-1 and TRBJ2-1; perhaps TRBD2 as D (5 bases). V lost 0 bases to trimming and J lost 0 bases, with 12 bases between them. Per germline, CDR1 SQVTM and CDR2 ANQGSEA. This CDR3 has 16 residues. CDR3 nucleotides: TGCAGCGTTGAAGACCCCCCGGGGAGCTCCTACAATGAGCAGTTCTTC. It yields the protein CSVEDPPGSSYNEQFF.

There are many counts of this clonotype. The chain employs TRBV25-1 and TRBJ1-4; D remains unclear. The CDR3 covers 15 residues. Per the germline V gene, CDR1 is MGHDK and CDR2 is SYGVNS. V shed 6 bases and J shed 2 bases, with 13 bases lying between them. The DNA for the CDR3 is TGTGCCAGCAGAGAAACGGGTTTCACTAATGAAAAACTGTTTTTT. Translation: CASRETGFTNEKLFF.

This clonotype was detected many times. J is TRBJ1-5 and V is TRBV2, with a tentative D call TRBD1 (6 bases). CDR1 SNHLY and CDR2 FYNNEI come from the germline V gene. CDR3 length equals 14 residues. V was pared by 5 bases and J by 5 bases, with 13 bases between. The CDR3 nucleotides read TGTGCCAGCAGTCTCCCGGGGGGCCATCAGCCCCAGCATTTT. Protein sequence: CASSLPGGHQPQHF.

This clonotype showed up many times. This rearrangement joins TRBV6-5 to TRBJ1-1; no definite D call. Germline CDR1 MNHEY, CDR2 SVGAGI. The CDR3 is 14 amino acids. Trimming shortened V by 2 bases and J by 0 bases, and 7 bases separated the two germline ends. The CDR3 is CASSYTGMNTEAFF. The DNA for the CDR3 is TGTGCCAGCAGTTACACCGGGATGAACACTGAAGCTTTCTTT.

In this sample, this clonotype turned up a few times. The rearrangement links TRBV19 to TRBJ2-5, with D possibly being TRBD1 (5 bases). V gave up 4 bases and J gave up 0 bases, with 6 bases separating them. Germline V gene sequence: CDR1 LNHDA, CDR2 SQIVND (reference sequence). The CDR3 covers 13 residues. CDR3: CASSKQDQETQYF. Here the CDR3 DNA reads TGTGCCAGTAGTAAACAGGACCAAGAGACCCAGTACTTC.

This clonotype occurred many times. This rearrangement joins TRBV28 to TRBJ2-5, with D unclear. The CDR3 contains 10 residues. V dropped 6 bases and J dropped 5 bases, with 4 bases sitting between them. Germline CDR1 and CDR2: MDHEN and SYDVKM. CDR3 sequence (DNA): TGTGCCAGCAGAAAGGAGACCCAGTACTTC. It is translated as CASRKETQYF.

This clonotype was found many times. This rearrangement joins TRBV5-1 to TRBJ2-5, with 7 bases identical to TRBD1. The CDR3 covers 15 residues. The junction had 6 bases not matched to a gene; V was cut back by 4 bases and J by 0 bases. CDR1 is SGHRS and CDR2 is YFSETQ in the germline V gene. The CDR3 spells CASSEGTVNQETQYF. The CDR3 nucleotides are TGCGCCAGCAGCGAAGGGACAGTGAACCAAGAGACCCAGTACTTC.

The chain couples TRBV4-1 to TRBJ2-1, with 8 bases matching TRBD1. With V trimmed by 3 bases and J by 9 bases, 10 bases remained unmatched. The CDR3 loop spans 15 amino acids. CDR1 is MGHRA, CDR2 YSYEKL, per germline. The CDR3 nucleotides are TGCGCCAGCAGCCAGGGGACAGGAGGATCGAGTGAGCAGTTCTTC. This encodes CASSQGTGGSSEQFF.

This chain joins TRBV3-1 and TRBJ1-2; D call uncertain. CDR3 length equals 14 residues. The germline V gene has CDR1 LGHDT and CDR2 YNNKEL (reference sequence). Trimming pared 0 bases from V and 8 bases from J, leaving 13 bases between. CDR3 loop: CASSQDPTILGYTF. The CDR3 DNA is TGTGCCAGCAGCCAAGATCCCACGATATTGGGCTACACCTTC.

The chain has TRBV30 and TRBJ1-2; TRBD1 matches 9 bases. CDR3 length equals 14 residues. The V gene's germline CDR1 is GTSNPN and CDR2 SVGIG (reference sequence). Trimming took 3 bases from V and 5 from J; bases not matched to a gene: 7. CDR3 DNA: TGTGCCTGGAGGCTGACAGGGGGAGCTTATGGCTACACCTTC. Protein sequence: CAWRLTGGAYGYTF.

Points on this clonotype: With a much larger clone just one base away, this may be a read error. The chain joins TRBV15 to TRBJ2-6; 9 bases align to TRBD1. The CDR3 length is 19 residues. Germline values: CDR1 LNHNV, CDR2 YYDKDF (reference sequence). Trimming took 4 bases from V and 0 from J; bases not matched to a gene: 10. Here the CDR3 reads CATSTTPGQGFSGANVLTF. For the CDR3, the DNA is TGTGCCACCAGCACTACTCCGGGACAGGGTTTCTCTGGGGCCAACGTCCTGACTTTC.

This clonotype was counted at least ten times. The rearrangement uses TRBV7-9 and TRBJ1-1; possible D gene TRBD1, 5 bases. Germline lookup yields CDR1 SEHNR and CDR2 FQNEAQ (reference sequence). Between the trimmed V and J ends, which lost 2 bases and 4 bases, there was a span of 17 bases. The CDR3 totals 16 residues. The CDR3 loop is CASSLSGGVVGTEAFF. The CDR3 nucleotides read TGTGCCAGCAGCTTATCAGGAGGGGTAGTAGGCACTGAAGCTTTCTTT.

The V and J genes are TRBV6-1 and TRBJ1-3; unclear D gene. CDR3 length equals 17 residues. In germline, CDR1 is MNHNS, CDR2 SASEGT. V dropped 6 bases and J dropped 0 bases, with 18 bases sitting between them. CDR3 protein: CASSLGPTISSGNTIYF. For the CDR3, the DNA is TGTGCCAGCAGCCTCGGCCCGACAATTTCCTCTGGAAACACCATATATTTT.

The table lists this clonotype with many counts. CDR3 bases: TGTGCCAGCAGTTTCTCCCTCTCGGACAGGGTACATCAAGAGACCCAGTACTTC. Translating gives CASSFSLSDRVHQETQYF. V gene TRBV28 combines with J gene TRBJ2-5; 8 bases map to TRBD1. The CDR3 length is 18 residues. J gave up 2 bases and V 3 bases, and 14 bases lay outside the gene matches. The germline gives CDR1 MDHEN, CDR2 SYDVKM.

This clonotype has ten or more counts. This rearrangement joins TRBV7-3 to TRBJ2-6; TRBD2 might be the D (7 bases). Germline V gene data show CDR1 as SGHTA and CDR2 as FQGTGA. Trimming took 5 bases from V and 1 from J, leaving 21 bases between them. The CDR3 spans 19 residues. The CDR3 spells CASSNYVGGAFSGANVLTF. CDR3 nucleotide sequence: TGTGCCAGCAGCAACTACGTAGGGGGGGCCTTTTCTGGGGCCAACGTCCTGACTTTC.

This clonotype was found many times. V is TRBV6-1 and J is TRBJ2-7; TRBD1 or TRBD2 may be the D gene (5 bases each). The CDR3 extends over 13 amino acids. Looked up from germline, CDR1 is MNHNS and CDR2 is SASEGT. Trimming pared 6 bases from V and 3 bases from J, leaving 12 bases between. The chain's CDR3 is CASSWDGNYEQYF. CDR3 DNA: TGTGCCAGCAGCTGGGACGGAAACTACGAGCAGTACTTC.

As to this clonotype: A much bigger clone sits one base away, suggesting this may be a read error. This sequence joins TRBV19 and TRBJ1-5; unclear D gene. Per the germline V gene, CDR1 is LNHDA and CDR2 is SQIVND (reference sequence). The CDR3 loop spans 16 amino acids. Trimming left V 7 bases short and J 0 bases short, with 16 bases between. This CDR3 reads CASKVGEWGSNQPQHF. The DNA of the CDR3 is TGTGCCAGTAAAGTCGGAGAATGGGGTAGCAATCAGCCCCAGCATTTT.

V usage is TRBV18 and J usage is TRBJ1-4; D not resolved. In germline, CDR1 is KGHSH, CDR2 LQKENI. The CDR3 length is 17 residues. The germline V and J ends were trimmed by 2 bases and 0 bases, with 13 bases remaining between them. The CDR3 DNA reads TGTGCCAGCTCACCAGCGGACGGGCATTCAACTAATGAAAAACTGTTTTTT. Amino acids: CASSPADGHSTNEKLFF.

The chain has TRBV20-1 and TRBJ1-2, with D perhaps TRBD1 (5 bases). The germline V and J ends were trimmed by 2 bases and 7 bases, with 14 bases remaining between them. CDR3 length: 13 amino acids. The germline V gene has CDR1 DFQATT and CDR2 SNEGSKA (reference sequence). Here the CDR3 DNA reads TGCAGTGCTAGAAGACAGTTTCTGCCTGGCTACACCTTC. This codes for CSARRQFLPGYTF.

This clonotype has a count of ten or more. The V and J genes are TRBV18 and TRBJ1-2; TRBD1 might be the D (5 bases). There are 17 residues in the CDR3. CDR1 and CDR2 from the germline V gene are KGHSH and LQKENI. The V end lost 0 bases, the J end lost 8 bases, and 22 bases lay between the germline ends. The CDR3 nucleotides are TGTGCCAGCTCACCACCCCAACCTCTGACAGAAGTGTCGGGCTACACCTTC. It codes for CASSPPQPLTEVSGYTF.

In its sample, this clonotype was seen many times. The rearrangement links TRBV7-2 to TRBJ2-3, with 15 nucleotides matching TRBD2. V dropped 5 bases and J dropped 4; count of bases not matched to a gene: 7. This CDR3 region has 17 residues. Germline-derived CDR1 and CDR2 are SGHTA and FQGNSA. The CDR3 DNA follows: TGTGCCAGCAGCAGGACTAGCGGGAGGGCCGTCGCAGATACGCAGTATTTT. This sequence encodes CASSRTSGRAVADTQYF.

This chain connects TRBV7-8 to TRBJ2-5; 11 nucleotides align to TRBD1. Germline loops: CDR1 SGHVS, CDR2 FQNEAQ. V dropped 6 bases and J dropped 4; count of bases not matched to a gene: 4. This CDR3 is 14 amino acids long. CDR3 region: CASRLGTGGETQYF. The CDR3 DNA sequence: TGTGCCAGCAGGCTCGGGACAGGGGGAGAGACCCAGTACTTC.

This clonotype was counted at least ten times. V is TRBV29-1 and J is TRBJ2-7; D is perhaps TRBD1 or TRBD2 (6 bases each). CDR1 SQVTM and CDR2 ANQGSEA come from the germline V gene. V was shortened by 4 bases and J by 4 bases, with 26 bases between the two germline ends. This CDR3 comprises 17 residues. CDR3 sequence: CSVGAPSGAEVIYEQYF. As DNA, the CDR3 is TGCAGCGTTGGAGCACCTTCGGGGGCAGAGGTAATTTACGAGCAGTACTTC.

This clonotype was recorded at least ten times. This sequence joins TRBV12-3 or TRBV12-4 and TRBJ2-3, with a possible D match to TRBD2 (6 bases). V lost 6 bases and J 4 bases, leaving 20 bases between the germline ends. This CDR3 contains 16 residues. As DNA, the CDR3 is TGTGCCAGCAGCGGAACCGGGACTGGCCCCCCAGATACGCAGTATTTT. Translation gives CASSGTGTGPPDTQYF.

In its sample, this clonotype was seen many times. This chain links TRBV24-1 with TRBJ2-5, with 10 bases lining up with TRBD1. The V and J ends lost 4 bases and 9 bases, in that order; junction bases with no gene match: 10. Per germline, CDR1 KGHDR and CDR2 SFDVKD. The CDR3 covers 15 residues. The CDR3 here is CATSDLGQGFESQYF. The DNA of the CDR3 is TGTGCCACCAGTGACCTGGGACAGGGGTTTGAGTCCCAGTACTTC.

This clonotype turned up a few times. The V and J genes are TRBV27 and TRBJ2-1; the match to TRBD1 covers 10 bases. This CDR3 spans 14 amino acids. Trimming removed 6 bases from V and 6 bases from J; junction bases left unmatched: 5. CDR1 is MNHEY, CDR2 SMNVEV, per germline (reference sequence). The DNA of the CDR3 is TGTGCCAGCAGCGGGACAGGGGCGGGCAATGAGCAGTTCTTC. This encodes CASSGTGAGNEQFF.

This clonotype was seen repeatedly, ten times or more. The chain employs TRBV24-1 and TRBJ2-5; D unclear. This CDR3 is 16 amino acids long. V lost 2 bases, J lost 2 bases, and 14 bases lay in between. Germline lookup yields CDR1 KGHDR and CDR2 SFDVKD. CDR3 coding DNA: TGTGCCACCAGTGATTACAAGGGAATCGGGCAAGAGACCCAGTACTTC. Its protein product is CATSDYKGIGQETQYF.

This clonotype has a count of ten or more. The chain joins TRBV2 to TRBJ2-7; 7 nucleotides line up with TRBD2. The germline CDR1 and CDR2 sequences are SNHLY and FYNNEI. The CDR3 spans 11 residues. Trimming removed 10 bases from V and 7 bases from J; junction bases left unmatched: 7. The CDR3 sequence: CATGTTIEQYF. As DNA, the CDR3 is TGTGCCACCGGGACTACCATAGAGCAGTACTTC.

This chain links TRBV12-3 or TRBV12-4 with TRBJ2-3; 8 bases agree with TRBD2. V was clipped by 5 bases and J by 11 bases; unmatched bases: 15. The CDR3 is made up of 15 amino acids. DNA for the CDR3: TGTGCCAGCAGTCAATTAGCGGGGCCATCACAACAGCAGTATTTT. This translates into CASSQLAGPSQQQYF.